Below are 8 T cell receptor beta chains sequenced from a single sample in a study of blood T cell repertoires in COVID-19 (TCRdb year 2020). Receptors were amplified or captured by the immunoSEQ multiplex PCR assay. TCRdb's version of the immuneACCESS table is confined to in-frame rearrangements and falls short of the full clone set. An unresolved V gene accounts for under half of the shortfall where checked; the remainder is of unknown origin. The sample has tens of thousands of clones on record, roughly 88% of them singletons. Roughly 11% of the sample is in the top ten clones. The source material was peripheral blood. These receptor sequences come from a man older than 75 with acute or convalescent COVID-19.

The rearrangement uses TRBV30 and TRBJ2-5; maybe TRBD2 (6 bases). Per germline, CDR1 GTSNPN and CDR2 SVGIG (reference sequence). Between the trimmed V and J ends, which lost 4 bases and 5 bases, there was a span of 11 bases. The CDR3 length is 12 residues. CDR3 nucleotide sequence: TGTGCCTGGACGGGACTTCGGGAGACCCAGTACTTC. Protein sequence: CAWTGLRETQYF.

The rearrangement uses TRBV7-9 and TRBJ1-1; D uncertain. V lost 11 bases, J lost 0 bases, and 13 bases lay in between. The CDR3 extends over 13 amino acids. The germline gives CDR1 SEHNR, CDR2 FQNEAQ (reference sequence). CDR3 coding DNA: TGTGCCTGTGCGGCGGTGCTGAACACTGAAGCTTTCTTT. Translation gives CACAAVLNTEAFF.

This clone was recorded once. The CDR3 coding sequence is TGTGCCAGCAGTATACGGGGACTAGCATCCTACAATGAGCAGTTCTTC. It encodes CASSIRGLASYNEQFF. The rearrangement uses TRBV27 and TRBJ2-1; 9 positions agree with TRBD2. With 5 bases clipped from V and 1 base from J, the junction kept 6 bases outside the gene matches. This CDR3 region has 16 residues. Per the germline V gene, CDR1 is MNHEY and CDR2 is SMNVEV (reference sequence).

The chain has TRBV5-6 and TRBJ1-1; TRBD1 matches at 11 bases. The CDR3 has 16 amino acids. Germline values: CDR1 SGHDT, CDR2 YYEEEE. V was pared by 4 bases and J by 4 bases, with 9 bases of the junction left unmatched. The CDR3 coding sequence is TGTGCCAGCAGCCCGGACAGGGGGCGGAGTGGCACTGAAGCTTTCTTT. Its translation: CASSPDRGRSGTEAFF.

This clone showed up just once. The chain carries TRBV30 and TRBJ1-5; maybe TRBD1 (5 bases). Germline V lookup: CDR1 GTSNPN, CDR2 SVGIG (reference sequence). The CDR3 length is 15 residues. V lost 3 bases to trimming and J lost 0 bases, with 12 bases between them. CDR3 nucleotides: TGTGCCTGGAGCGGAGACAGTTATAGCAATCAGCCCCAGCATTTT. Its translation is CAWSGDSYSNQPQHF. Drawing the rest from reference TRBV30 and TRBJ1-5, the complete variable domain is SQTIHQWPATLVQPVGSPLSLECTVEGTSNPNLYWYRQAAGRGLQLLFYSVGIGQISSEVPQNLSASRPQDRQFILSSKKLLLSDSGFYLCAWSGDSYSNQPQHFGDGTRLSIL.

The chain joins TRBV30 to TRBJ1-4; the match to TRBD1 covers 10 bases. Germline trimming cut 1 base from V and 7 bases from J; bases unmatched to any gene: 0. This CDR3 spans 13 amino acids. Germline V gene lookup returns CDR1 GTSNPN and CDR2 SVGIG (reference sequence). The CDR3 region has the DNA TGTGCCTGGAGTGGACAGGGGGCTGAAAAACTGTTTTTT. This translates into CAWSGQGAEKLFF.

The chain carries TRBV2 and TRBJ2-7; D might be TRBD1 (5 bases). V lost 8 bases and J lost 1, with 9 bases in between. Germline CDR1 and CDR2: SNHLY and FYNNEI. CDR3 size: 12 residues. The CDR3 loop is CASRRESYEQYF. CDR3 bases: TGTGCCAGCCGCAGGGAATCCTACGAGCAGTACTTC.

The rearrangement uses TRBV30 and TRBJ2-5; D is uncertain. The ends were cut back, 0 bases at V and 7 bases at J, with 9 bases in the middle. This CDR3 is built from 12 residues. Looked up from germline, CDR1 is GTSNPN and CDR2 is SVGIG (reference sequence). The CDR3 DNA is TGTGCCTGGAGTGTAGCCGAAACGACCCAGTACTTC. Its translation is CAWSVAETTQYF.